The entry that follows covers one T cell receptor (beta chain) sequence. The antigen is unknown. This sample was included in a study of T cells in narcolepsy. Study summary: Donors had narcolepsy type 1 or type 2, or were healthy controls. General study points: Comparing one patient's CSF and blood CD4+ clonotypes highlighted HCRT- and TRIB2-specific autoreactive clonotypes.

Repertoires were generated with immunoSEQ multiplex PCR, while TCRdb's copy carries only in-frame clones and drops some. The profile shows around 42,000 clones, roughly 88% of them singletons. The V and J ends lost 4 bases and 2 bases, in that order; junction bases with no gene match: 10. In germline, CDR1 is SGHDN, CDR2 FVKESK. CDR3 length equals 16 residues. The sample was CD45RA- memory CD4+ T cells from PBMCs. The receptor's source is a human donor with narcolepsy. The chain is built from TRBV14 and TRBJ2-5, with 7 bases that match TRBD1. CDR3 region: CASSRETDRDQETQYF. CDR3 bases: TGTGCCAGCAGCCGCGAAACTGACAGGGATCAAGAGACCCAGTACTTC.